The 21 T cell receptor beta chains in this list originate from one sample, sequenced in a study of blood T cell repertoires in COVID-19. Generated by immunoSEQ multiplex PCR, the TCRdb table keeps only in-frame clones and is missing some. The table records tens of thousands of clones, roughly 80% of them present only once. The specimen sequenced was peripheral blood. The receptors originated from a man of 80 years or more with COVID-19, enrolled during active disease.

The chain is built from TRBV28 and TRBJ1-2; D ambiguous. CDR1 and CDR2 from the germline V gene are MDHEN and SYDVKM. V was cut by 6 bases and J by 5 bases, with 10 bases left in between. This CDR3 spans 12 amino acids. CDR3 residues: CASSRGIYGYTF. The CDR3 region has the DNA TGTGCCAGCAGCCGCGGGATTTATGGCTACACCTTC.

The CDR3 sequence is CASLPVYYQPQHF. CDR3 sequence (DNA): TGCGCCAGCCTCCCCGTCTACTATCAGCCCCAGCATTTT. This chain joins TRBV23-1 and TRBJ1-5; D unclear. TRBV23-1 is designated an ORF whose function remains uncertain. The CDR3 is made up of 13 amino acids. The germline V and J ends were trimmed by 8 bases and 5 bases, with 13 bases remaining between them.

The CDR3 loop is CASSRDNNQPQHF. CDR3 DNA: TGTGCCAGCAGCCGGGACAATAATCAGCCCCAGCATTTT. The chain recombines TRBV7-9 with TRBJ1-5; tentative D call: TRBD1 (6 bases). The germline V and J ends were trimmed by 5 bases and 4 bases, with 9 bases remaining between them. Germline-derived CDR1 and CDR2 are SEHNR and FQNEAQ (reference sequence). The CDR3 consists of 13 residues.

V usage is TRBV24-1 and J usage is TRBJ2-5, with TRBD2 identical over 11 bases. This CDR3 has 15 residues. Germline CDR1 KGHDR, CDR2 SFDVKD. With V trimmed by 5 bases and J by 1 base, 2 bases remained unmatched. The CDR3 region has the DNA TGTGCCACCAGTGGGGGACTAGCGGCCCAAGAGACCCAGTACTTC. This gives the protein CATSGGLAAQETQYF.

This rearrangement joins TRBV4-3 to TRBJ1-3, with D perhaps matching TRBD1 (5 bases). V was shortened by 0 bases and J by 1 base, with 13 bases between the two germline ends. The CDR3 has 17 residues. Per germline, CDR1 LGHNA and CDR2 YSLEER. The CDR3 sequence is CASSQENDRQSGNTIYF. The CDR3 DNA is TGCGCCAGCAGCCAAGAAAATGACAGACAGTCTGGAAACACCATATATTTT.

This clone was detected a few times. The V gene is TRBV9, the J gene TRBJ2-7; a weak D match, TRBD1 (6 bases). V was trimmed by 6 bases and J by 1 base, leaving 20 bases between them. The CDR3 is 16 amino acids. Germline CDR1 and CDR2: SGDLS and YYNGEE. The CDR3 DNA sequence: TGTGCCAGCACCCTATTTGGACAGTTAGGGTCCTACGAGCAGTACGTC. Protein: CASTLFGQLGSYEQYV.

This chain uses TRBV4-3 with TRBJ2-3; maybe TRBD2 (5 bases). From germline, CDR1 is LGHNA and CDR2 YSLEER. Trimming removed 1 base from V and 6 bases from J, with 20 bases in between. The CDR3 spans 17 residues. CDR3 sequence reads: CASSQGEGPDYGDTQYF. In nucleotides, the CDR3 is TGCGCCAGCAGCCAAGGCGAGGGCCCCGATTACGGCGATACGCAGTATTTT.

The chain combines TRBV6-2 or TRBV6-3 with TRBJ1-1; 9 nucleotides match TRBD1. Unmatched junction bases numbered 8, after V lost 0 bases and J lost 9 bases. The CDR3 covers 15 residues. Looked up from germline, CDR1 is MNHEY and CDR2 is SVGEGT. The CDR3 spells CASSYSTGGGFKAFF. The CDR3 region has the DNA TGTGCCAGCAGTTACTCGACAGGGGGTGGTTTTAAAGCTTTCTTT.

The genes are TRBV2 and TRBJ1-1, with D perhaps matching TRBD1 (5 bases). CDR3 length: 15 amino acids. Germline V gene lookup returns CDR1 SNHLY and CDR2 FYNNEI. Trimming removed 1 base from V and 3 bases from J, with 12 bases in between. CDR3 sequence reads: CASSEVRGVYTEAFF. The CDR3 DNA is TGTGCCAGCAGTGAAGTTCGGGGGGTATACACTGAAGCTTTCTTT. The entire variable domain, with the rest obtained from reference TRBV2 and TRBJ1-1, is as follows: EPEVTQTPSHQVTQMGQEVILRCVPISNHLYFYWYRQILGQKVEFLVSFYNNEISEKSEIFDDQFSVERPDGSNFTLKIRSTKLEDSAMYFCASSEVRGVYTEAFFGQGTRLTVV.

This CDR3 reads CASSEIATNEKLFF. The DNA for the CDR3 is TGTGCCAGCAGCGAGATAGCAACTAATGAAAAACTGTTTTTT. The chain links TRBV9 to TRBJ1-4; D gene uncertain. From germline, CDR1 is SGDLS and CDR2 YYNGEE. The V end lost 3 bases, the J end lost 0 bases, and 6 bases lay between the germline ends. The CDR3 sequence is 14 residues long. The entire variable domain, with the rest obtained from reference TRBV9 and TRBJ1-4, is as follows: DSGVTQTPKHLITATGQRVTLRCSPRSGDLSVYWYQQSLDQGLQFLIQYYNGEERAKGNILERFSAQQFPDLHSELNLSSLELGDSALYFCASSEIATNEKLFFGSGTQLSVL.

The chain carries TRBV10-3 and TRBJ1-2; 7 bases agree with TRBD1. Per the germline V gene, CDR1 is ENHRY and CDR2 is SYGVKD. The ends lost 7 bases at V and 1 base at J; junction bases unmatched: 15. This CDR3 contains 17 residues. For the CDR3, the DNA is TGTGCCATCAATACAAACTCGGGACAGTTCTTTAACTATGGCTACACCTTC. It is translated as CAINTNSGQFFNYGYTF.

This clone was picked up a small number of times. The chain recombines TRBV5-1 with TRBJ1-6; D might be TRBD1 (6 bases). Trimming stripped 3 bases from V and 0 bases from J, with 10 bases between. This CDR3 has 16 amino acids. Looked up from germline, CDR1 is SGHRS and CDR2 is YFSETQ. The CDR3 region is CASSSTGSSYNSPLHF. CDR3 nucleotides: TGCGCCAGCAGCTCCACAGGGAGCTCCTATAATTCACCCCTCCACTTT. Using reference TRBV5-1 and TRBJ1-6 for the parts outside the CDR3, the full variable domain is KAGVTQTPRYLIKTRGQQVTLSCSPISGHRSVSWYQQTPGQGLQFLFEYFSETQRNKGNFPGRFSGRQFSNSRSEMNVSTLELGDSALYLCASSSTGSSYNSPLHFGNGTRLTVT.

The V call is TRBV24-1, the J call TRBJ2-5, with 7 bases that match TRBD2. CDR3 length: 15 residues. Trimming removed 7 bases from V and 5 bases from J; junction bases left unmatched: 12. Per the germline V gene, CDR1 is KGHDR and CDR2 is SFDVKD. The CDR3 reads CATSEPGLSGETQYF. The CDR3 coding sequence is TGTGCCACCAGCGAGCCGGGACTATCAGGGGAGACCCAGTACTTC.

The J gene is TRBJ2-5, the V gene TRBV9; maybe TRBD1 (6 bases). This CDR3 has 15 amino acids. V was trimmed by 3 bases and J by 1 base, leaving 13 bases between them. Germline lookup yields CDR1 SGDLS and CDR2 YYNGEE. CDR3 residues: CASSAHRAPQETQYF. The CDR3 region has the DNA TGTGCCAGCAGCGCACACAGGGCCCCCCAAGAGACCCAGTACTTC.

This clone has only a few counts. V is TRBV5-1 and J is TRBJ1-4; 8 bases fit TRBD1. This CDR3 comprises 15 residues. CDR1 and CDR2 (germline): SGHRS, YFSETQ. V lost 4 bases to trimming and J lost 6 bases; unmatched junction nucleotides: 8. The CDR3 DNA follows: TGCGCCAGCAGCGAGGGACAGGCCAGTGATGAAAAACTGTTTTTT. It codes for CASSEGQASDEKLFF.

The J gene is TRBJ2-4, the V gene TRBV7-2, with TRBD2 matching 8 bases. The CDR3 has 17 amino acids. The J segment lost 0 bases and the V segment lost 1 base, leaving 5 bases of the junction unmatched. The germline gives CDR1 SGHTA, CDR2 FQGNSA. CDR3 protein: CASSLEGTRGAKNIQYF. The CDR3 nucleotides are TGTGCCAGCAGCTTAGAGGGGACTAGAGGAGCCAAAAACATTCAGTACTTC.

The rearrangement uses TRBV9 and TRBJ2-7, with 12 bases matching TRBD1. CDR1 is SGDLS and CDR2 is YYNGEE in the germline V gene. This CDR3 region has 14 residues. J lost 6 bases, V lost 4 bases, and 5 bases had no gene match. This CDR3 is CASSRDRGRLEQYF. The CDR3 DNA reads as TGTGCCAGCAGCCGGGACAGGGGGCGTCTCGAGCAGTACTTC.

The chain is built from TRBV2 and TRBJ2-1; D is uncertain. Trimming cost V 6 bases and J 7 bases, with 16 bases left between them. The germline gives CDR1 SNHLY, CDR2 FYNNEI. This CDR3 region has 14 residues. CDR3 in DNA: TGTGCCAGCAGCCTAGATGTTGGTGCTAATGAGCAGTTCTTC. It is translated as CASSLDVGANEQFF.

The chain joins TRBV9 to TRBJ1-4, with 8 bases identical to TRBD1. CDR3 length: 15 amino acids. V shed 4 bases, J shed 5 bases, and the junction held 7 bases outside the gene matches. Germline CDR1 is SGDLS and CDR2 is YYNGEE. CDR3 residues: CASSPRRQGNEKLFF. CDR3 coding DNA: TGTGCCAGCAGCCCGAGACGACAGGGGAATGAAAAACTGTTTTTT.

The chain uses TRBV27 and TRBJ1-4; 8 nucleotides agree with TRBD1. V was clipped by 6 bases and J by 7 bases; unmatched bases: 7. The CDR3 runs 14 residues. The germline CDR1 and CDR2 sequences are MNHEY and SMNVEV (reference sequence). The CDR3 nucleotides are TGTGCCAGCAGACGACAGGGGAGGGCTGAAAAACTGTTTTTT. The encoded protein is CASRRQGRAEKLFF.

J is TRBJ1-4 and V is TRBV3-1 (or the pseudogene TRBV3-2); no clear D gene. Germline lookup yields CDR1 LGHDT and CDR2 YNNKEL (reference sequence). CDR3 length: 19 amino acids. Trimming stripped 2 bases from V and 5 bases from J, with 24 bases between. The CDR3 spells CASSQSSGGIGGGNEKLFF. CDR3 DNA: TGTGCCAGCAGCCAATCCTCCGGAGGGATCGGCGGAGGAAATGAAAAACTGTTTTTT.